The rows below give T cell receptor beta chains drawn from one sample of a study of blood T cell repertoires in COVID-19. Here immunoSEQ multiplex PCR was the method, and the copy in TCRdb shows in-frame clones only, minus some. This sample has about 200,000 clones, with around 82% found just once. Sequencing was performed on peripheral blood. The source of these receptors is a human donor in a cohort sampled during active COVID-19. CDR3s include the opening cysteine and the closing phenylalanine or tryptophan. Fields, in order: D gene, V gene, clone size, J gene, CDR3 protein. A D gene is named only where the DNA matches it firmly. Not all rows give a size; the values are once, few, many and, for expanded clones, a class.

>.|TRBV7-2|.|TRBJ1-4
CASSLLWTNEKLFF
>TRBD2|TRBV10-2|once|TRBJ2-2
CASSGFSRGDTGELFF
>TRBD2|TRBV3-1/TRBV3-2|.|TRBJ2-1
CASSQDQSGMVQFF
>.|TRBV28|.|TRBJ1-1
CASSSTVSGALTEAFF
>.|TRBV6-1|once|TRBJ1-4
CASSESDGANEKLFF
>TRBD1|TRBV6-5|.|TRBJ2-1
CASRQQGAPNDEQFF
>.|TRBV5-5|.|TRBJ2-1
CASSLREWTVSYNEQFF
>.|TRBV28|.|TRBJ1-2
CASSSDSFYGYTF
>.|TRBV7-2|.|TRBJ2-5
CASSPGQTLYQETQYF
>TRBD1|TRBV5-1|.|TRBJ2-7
CASSSNRHQDRVRYEQYF
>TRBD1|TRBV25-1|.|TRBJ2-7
CASSDPRTGDTKQYF
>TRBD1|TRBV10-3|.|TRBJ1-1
CAISGPGQGNTEAFF
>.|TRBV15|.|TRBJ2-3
CATRPRRGAGDTQYF
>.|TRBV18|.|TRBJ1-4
CASSSQDRLIGKLFF
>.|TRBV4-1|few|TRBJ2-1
CASSQVGGRTGNEQFF